This entry lists 24 T cell receptor beta chains sequenced from one sample in a study of T-cell memory formation after mild COVID-19. In TCRdb, the 5' RACE reads were re-called with MiXCR into one record per CDR3 protein. This table has hundreds of thousands of distinct CDR3 sequences, roughly 20% appearing once. Sample: PBMCs or a T cell subset sorted from them (not recorded which). The source of these receptors is an adult woman who had mild COVID-19 (a few samples of this study predate the infection). Cell type and time point are not known.

The table lists this clonotype with many counts. This CDR3 reads CASSLMDTEAFF. Here the CDR3 DNA reads TGCGCCAGCAGCTTGATGGACACTGAAGCTTTCTTT. The chain has TRBV5-1 and TRBJ1-1; unclear D gene. V was cut by 1 base and J by 3 bases, with 4 bases left in between. Germline V CDR1 and CDR2: SGHRS, YFSETQ. The CDR3 extends over 12 amino acids.

The rearrangement uses TRBV30 and TRBJ1-1; no reliable D call. The germline gives CDR1 GTSNPN, CDR2 SVGIG (reference sequence). V lost 2 bases and J lost 7, with 14 bases in between. This CDR3 is built from 13 residues. CDR3 sequence (DNA): TGTGCCTGGAGTCCCCACACCTCGGATGAAGCTTTCTTT. The encoded protein is CAWSPHTSDEAFF.

In its sample, this clonotype was seen a few times. The chain recombines TRBV12-3 or TRBV12-4 with TRBJ2-1; 9 nucleotides line up with TRBD1. The CDR3 contains 13 residues. The ends lost 5 bases at V and 13 bases at J; junction bases unmatched: 9. The CDR3 loop reads CASSPRDREGQFF. CDR3 in DNA: TGTGCCAGCAGTCCCCGGGACAGGGAGGGCCAGTTCTTC.

This clonotype was seen a few times. The V and J genes are TRBV7-6 and TRBJ2-1; 9 bases are shared with TRBD1. The CDR3 sequence is 16 residues long. Trimming removed 3 bases from V and 7 bases from J; junction bases left unmatched: 10. In germline, CDR1 is SGHVS, CDR2 FNYEAQ. The CDR3 loop reads CASSFTYRGRKNEQFF. CDR3 nucleotides: TGTGCCAGCAGCTTTACGTACAGGGGGCGCAAGAATGAGCAGTTCTTC.

In its sample, this clonotype was seen a few times. The chain uses TRBV7-2 and TRBJ2-6; the D gene is possibly TRBD1 (5 bases). Germline V gene lookup returns CDR1 SGHTA and CDR2 FQGNSA. CDR3 length: 16 amino acids. The germline V and J ends were trimmed by 6 bases and 0 bases, with 12 bases remaining between them. The CDR3 region has the DNA TGTGCCAGCAGGGGGCCCTACCACTCTGGGGCCAACGTCCTGACTTTC. Amino acid sequence: CASRGPYHSGANVLTF.

The chain has TRBV20-1 and TRBJ2-1; tentatively, D is TRBD1 (6 bases). This CDR3 has 16 amino acids. CDR1 and CDR2 (germline): DFQATT, SNEGSKA (reference sequence). With 2 bases removed from V and 7 bases from J, the gap between germline ends came to 21 bases. The CDR3 region is CSARTSTGIGSNEQFF. In nucleotides, the CDR3 is TGCAGTGCTAGAACCTCCACAGGGATCGGTTCGAATGAGCAGTTCTTC.

The gene calls are TRBV7-2 and TRBJ2-5, with TRBD2 matching 10 bases. The J segment lost 4 bases and the V segment lost 2 bases, leaving 4 bases of the junction unmatched. The V gene's germline CDR1 is SGHTA and CDR2 FQGNSA. This CDR3 region has 15 residues. CDR3 sequence: CASSLSLAGAETQYF. The CDR3 DNA reads as TGTGCCAGCAGCTTATCGCTAGCGGGGGCAGAGACCCAGTACTTC.

The chain joins TRBV12-3 or TRBV12-4 to TRBJ1-6; 9 nucleotides align to TRBD1. V lost 7 bases and J lost 7; bases outside the gene matches: 5. The CDR3 has 14 residues. In nucleotides, the CDR3 is TGTGCCAGCAATACCGGGACAGGGAATTCACCCCTCCACTTT. Encoded protein: CASNTGTGNSPLHF.

V usage is TRBV15 and J usage is TRBJ1-2; TRBD1 is a possible D gene (5 bases). Trimming stripped 8 bases from V and 0 bases from J, with 13 bases between. The length of the CDR3 is 14 residues. Germline V gene data show CDR1 as LNHNV and CDR2 as YYDKDF (reference sequence). CDR3 residues: CATRKGRTNYGYTF. The CDR3 region has the DNA TGTGCCACCCGGAAGGGACGGACTAACTATGGCTACACCTTC.

This clonotype occurred a few times. The chain carries TRBV23-1 and TRBJ2-6; 8 bases agree with TRBD1. TRBV23-1 is marked as an open reading frame, function uncertain. V lost 7 bases to trimming and J lost 0 bases; unmatched junction nucleotides: 14. This CDR3 is built from 19 residues. CDR3 residues: CASTFPQGVPSSGANVLTF. DNA of the CDR3: TGCGCCAGCACGTTCCCACAGGGGGTCCCCAGCTCTGGGGCCAACGTCCTGACTTTC.

This clonotype was found a few times. The chain links TRBV5-6 to TRBJ2-5; 10 nucleotides agree with TRBD1. Germline trimming cut 4 bases from V and 5 bases from J; bases unmatched to any gene: 5. This CDR3 spans 14 amino acids. The germline V gene encodes CDR1 SGHDT and CDR2 YYEEEE. CDR3 in DNA: TGTGCCAGCAGCCCTAAGGGACAGGGGGAGACCCAGTACTTC. It encodes CASSPKGQGETQYF.

This clonotype was counted only a few times. The chain is built from TRBV15 and TRBJ1-1, with D tentatively TRBD1 (5 bases). CDR3 length equals 16 residues. Trimming took off 1 base at V and 5 bases at J, with 17 bases between the two ends. The germline V gene encodes CDR1 LNHNV and CDR2 YYDKDF (reference sequence). CDR3 coding DNA: TGTGCCACCAGCAGAGCGAATATGGGGACCAGGACTGAAGCTTTCTTT. This encodes CATSRANMGTRTEAFF.

This clonotype was seen only a few times. This sequence joins TRBV3-1 and TRBJ1-1; weak D call: TRBD1 (6 bases). The CDR3 is 11 residues long. Per germline, CDR1 LGHDT and CDR2 YNNKEL (reference sequence). Trimming removed 3 bases from V and 9 bases from J, with 8 bases in between. DNA for the CDR3: TGTGCCAGCAGCCACGGACAGAAAGCTTTCTTT. It specifies CASSHGQKAFF.

This clonotype has only a few counts. The gene calls are TRBV24-1 and TRBJ2-3; tentatively, D is TRBD1 (5 bases). With 7 bases removed from V and 0 bases from J, the gap between germline ends came to 13 bases. The germline gives CDR1 KGHDR, CDR2 SFDVKD. This CDR3 spans 15 amino acids. The CDR3 is CATRDSLTSTDTQYF. The CDR3 coding sequence is TGTGCCACCAGAGACAGTTTAACTAGCACAGATACGCAGTATTTT.

This chain links TRBV15 with TRBJ2-1, with 14 positions matching TRBD2. J lost 8 bases, V lost 8 bases, and 2 bases had no gene match. The CDR3 runs to 13 residues. The V gene's germline CDR1 is LNHNV and CDR2 YYDKDF (reference sequence). The DNA of the CDR3 is TGTGCCACCGGGACTAGCGGGAGCGATGAGCAGTTCTTC. The encoded protein is CATGTSGSDEQFF. Using reference TRBV15 and TRBJ2-1 for the parts outside the CDR3, the full variable domain is DAMVIQNPRYQVTQFGKPVTLSCSQTLNHNVMYWYQQKSSQAPKLLFHYYDKDFNNEADTPDNFQSRRPNTSFCFLDIRSPGLGDTAMYLCATGTSGSDEQFFGPGTRLTVL.

The chain is built from TRBV12-5 and TRBJ1-1, with D perhaps TRBD1 (5 bases). Trimming cost V 2 bases and J 3 bases, with 13 bases left between them. CDR3 size: 15 residues. Germline values: CDR1 LGHNT, CDR2 FRNRAP. CDR3: CASGLLGAKDTEAFF. CDR3 sequence (DNA): TGTGCTAGTGGTTTGTTAGGGGCTAAGGACACTGAAGCTTTCTTT.

This clonotype was seen only a few times. The gene calls are TRBV4-2 and TRBJ1-1; D ambiguous. The length of the CDR3 is 13 residues. V was clipped by 7 bases and J by 0 bases, with 9 bases between them. The germline CDR1 and CDR2 sequences are LGHNA and YNFKEQ. The CDR3 reads CASNRAMNTEAFF. In nucleotides, the CDR3 is TGTGCCAGCAACAGAGCGATGAACACTGAAGCTTTCTTT.

The gene calls are TRBV12-5 and TRBJ1-5; weak D call: TRBD1 (6 bases). The CDR3 length is 21 residues. Germline V gives CDR1 LGHNT, CDR2 FRNRAP. The germline V and J ends were trimmed by 0 bases and 0 bases, with 24 bases remaining between them. The CDR3 DNA reads TGTGCTAGTGGTTTGGTACTGGTGGGGGCTGAGGATCCGTATAGCAATCAGCCCCAGCATTTT. Translating gives CASGLVLVGAEDPYSNQPQHF.

The chain employs TRBV4-2 and TRBJ1-1; perhaps TRBD1 as D (5 bases). The CDR3 covers 15 residues. Trimming shortened V by 0 bases and J by 7 bases, and 15 bases separated the two germline ends. Germline CDR1 reads LGHNA; CDR2 reads YNFKEQ. CDR3 loop: CASSQDRGTAYEAFF. CDR3 bases: TGTGCCAGCAGCCAAGATCGGGGGACCGCCTATGAAGCTTTCTTT.

The chain joins TRBV3-1 to TRBJ2-3; 14 bases align to TRBD2. Germline CDR1 reads LGHDT; CDR2 reads YNNKEL (reference sequence). V shed 4 bases, J shed 5 bases, and the junction held 5 bases outside the gene matches. The CDR3 spans 16 residues. The CDR3: CASSPPGTSGRDTQYF. Written as DNA, the CDR3 is TGTGCCAGCAGCCCCCCCGGGACTAGCGGGAGAGATACGCAGTATTTT.

There are a few counts of this clonotype. In nucleotides, the CDR3 is TGTGCCAGCAGTTCAGACCCAGCCAAAAACATTCAGTACTTC. Translating it yields CASSSDPAKNIQYF. The V and J genes are TRBV12-3 or TRBV12-4 and TRBJ2-4; D unclear. This CDR3 comprises 14 residues. V lost 4 bases and J 0 bases, leaving 7 bases between the germline ends.

This clonotype has a count of ten or more. In DNA, the CDR3 is TGTGCCAGCAGTCCCGTTCTAGCGAATGAGCAGTTCTTC. Translation gives CASSPVLANEQFF. The gene calls are TRBV12-3 or TRBV12-4 and TRBJ2-1, with D perhaps matching TRBD2 (6 bases). The CDR3 covers 13 residues. Trimming removed 5 bases from V and 7 bases from J, with 12 bases in between.

This clonotype was seen a few times. The CDR3 sequence is CASSKRRLYGYTF. In DNA, the CDR3 is TGTGCCAGCAGCAAAAGACGCCTATATGGCTACACCTTC. This chain uses TRBV5-6 with TRBJ1-2; D uncertain. CDR1 and CDR2 (germline): SGHDT, YYEEEE. The CDR3 is 13 residues long. V shed 4 bases and J shed 5 bases, with 12 bases lying between them.

In its sample, this clonotype was seen many times. The rearrangement uses TRBV7-8 and TRBJ1-1; D not certain. The CDR3 length is 14 residues. Germline V lookup: CDR1 SGHVS, CDR2 FQNEAQ. Trimming removed 1 base at V and 6 bases at J, with 12 bases between. CDR3 bases: TGTGCCAGCAGCTTAGGTGGATCGAGGTCTGAAGCTTTCTTT. This sequence encodes CASSLGGSRSEAFF.